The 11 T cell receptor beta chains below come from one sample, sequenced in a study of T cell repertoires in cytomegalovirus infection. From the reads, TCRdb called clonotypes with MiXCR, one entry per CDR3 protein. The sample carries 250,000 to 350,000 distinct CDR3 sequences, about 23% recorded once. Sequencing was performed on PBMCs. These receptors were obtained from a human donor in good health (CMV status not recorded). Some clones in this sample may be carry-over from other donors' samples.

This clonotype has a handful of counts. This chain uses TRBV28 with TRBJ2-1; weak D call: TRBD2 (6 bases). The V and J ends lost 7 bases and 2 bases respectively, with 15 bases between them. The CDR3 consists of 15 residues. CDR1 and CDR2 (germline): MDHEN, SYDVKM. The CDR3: CASTSREFPYNEQFF. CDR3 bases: TGTGCCAGCACCTCCCGGGAGTTCCCCTACAATGAGCAGTTCTTC.

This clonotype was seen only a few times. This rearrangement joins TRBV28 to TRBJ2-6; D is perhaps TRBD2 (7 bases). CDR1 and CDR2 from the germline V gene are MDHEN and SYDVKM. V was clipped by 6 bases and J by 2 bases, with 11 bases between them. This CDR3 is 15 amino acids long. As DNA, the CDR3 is TGTGCCAGCAGGGGGGGGGGCGCTGGGGCCAACGTCCTGACTTTC. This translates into CASRGGGAGANVLTF.

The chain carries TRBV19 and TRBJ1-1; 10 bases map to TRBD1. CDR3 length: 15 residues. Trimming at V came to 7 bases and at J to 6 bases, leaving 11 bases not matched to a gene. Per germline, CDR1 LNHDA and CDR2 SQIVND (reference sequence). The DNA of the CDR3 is TGTGCCAGTATTCACGCCGGGACAGGGGCCGCTGAAGCTTTCTTT. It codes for CASIHAGTGAAEAFF.

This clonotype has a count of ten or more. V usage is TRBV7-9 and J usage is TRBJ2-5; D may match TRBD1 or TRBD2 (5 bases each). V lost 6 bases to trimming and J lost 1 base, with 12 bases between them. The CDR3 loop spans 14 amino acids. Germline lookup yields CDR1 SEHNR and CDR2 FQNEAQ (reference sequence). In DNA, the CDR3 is TGTGCCAGCAGAGATACTAGGGGCCAAGAGACCCAGTACTTC. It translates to CASRDTRGQETQYF.

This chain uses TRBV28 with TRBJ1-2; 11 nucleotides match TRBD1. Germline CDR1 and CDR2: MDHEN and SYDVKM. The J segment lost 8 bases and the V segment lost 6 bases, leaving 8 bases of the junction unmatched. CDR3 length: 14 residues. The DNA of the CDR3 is TGTGCCAGCAGCAACCTCGGGACAGGGGGGGGCTACACCTTC. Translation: CASSNLGTGGGYTF.

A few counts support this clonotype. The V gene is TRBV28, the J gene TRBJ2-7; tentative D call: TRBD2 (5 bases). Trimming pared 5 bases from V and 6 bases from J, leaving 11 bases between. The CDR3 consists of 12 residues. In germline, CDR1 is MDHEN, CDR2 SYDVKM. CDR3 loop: CASSPTRIEQYF. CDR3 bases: TGTGCCAGCAGTCCAACTAGAATCGAGCAGTACTTC.

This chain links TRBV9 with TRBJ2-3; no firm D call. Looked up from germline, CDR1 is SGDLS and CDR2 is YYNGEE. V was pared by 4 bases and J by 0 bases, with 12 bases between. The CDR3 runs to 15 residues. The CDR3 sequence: CASSYDSLSTDTQYF. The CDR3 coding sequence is TGTGCCAGCAGCTACGACTCCCTTAGCACAGATACGCAGTATTTT.

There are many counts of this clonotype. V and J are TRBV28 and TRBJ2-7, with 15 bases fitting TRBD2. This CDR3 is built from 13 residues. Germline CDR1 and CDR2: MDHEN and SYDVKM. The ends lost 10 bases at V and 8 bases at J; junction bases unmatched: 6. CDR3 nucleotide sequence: TGTGCCACCGCGGGACTAGCGGGAGGCAAGCAGTACTTC. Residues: CATAGLAGGKQYF.

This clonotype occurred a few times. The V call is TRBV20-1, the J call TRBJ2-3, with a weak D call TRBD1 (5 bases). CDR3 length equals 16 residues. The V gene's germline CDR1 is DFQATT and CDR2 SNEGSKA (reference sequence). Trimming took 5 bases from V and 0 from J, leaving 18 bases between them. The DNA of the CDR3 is TGCAGTGCTGTCCCTTTTAGGGGCTTTAGCACAGATACGCAGTATTTT. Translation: CSAVPFRGFSTDTQYF.

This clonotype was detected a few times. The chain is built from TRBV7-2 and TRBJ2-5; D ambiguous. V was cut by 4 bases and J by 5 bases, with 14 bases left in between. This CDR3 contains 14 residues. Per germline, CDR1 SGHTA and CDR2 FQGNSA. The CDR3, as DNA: TGTGCCAGCAGCTGGGGTTGGGGTGGGGAGACCCAGTACTTC. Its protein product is CASSWGWGGETQYF. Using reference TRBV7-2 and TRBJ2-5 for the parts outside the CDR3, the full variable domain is GAGVSQSPSNKVTEKGKDVELRCDPISGHTALYWYRQSLGQGLEFLIYFQGNSAPDKSGLPSDRFSAERTGGSVSTLTIQRTQQEDSAVYLCASSWGWGGETQYFGPGTRLLVL.

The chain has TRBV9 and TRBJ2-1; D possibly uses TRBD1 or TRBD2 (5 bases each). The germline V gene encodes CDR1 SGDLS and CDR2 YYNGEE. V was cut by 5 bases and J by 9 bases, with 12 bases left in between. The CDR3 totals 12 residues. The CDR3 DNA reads TGTGCCAGCAGAGGGGACGTGGGTGAGCAGTTCTTC. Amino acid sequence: CASRGDVGEQFF.